This T cell receptor beta chain derives from a study of cytomegalovirus exposure and HLA in healthy donors. Broader study findings: In a later analysis, fewer than 20,000 TCR beta sequences were associated with HLA alleles at 0.05 false discovery rate. Listed as cytomegalovirus-associated were 150 or so TCR beta chains. Sequencing depth roughly uniform across donors was assumed in presence/absence analyses.

Concerning this clone itself: The antigen remains unidentified.

The CDR3 runs to 15 residues. The V end lost 6 bases, the J end lost 2 bases, and 14 bases lay between the germline ends. Germline values: CDR1 SNHLY, CDR2 FYNNEI. Vbeta (60) and Jbeta (13) primers were used in the PCR. Libraries were prepared by immunoSEQ multiplex PCR; TCRdb keeps only in-frame clonotypes and omits some of them. In the table there are around 150,000 clones, about 85% of which are singletons. The sequenced sample was PBMCs. This chain links TRBV2 with TRBJ1-3, with D hard to call. The origin of this receptor is a man aged 18 to 29 in good health and CMV-seropositive. The CDR3 protein is CASSLRRAPGNTIYF. The CDR3 coding sequence is TGTGCCAGCAGCCTCCGGCGGGCTCCTGGAAACACCATATATTTT.